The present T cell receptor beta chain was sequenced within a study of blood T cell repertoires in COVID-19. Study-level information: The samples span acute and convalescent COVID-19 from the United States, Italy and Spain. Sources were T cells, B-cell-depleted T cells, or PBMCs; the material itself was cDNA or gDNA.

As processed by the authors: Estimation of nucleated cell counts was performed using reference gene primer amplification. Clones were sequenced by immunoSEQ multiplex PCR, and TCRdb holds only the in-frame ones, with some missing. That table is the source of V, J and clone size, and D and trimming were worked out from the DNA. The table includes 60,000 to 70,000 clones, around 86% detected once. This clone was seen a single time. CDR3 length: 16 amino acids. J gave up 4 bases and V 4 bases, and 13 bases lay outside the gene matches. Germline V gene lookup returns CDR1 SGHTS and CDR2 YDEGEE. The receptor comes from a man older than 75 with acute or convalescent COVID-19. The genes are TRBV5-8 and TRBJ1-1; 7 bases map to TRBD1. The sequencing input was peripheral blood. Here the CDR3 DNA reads TGTGCCAGCAGCCGAGGGACAGTTGGGTCGACCACTGAAGCTTTCTTT. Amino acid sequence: CASSRGTVGSTTEAFF.